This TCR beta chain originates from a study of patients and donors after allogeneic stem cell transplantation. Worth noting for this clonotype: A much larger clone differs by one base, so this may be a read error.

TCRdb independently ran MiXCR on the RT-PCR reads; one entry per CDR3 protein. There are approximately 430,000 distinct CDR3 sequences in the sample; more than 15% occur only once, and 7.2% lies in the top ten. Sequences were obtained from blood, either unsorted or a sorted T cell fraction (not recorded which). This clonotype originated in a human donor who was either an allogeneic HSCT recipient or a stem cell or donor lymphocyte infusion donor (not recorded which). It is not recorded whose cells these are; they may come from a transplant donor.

DNA of the CDR3: TGTTCCAGCAGCTTAGTTGCCAGGAGACCTGAAGCTTTCTTT. It specifies CSSSLVARRPEAFF. The rearrangement links TRBV7-9 to TRBJ1-1; D not certain. Germline CDR1 reads SEHNR; CDR2 reads FQNEAQ (reference sequence). The CDR3 has 14 amino acids.